The present T cell receptor (beta chain) was sequenced within a study of blood T cell repertoires in COVID-19. Study in general: Sites in the United States, Italy and Spain provided acute and convalescent COVID-19 samples. PBMCs, B-cell-depleted T cells, or T cells were the source of the cDNA or gDNA that made up the material.

The authors' processing: Estimation of nucleated cell counts relied on the amplification of reference gene primers. Data came from immunoSEQ multiplex PCR; TCRdb stores just in-frame clones and leaves some out. V, J and clone size are taken as reported in that table, and D and trimming were inferred from the DNA itself. The sample has approximately 59,000 clones; 80% to 90% are singletons. The sample comprised peripheral blood. The clonotype originates from a man of 80 years or more with acute or convalescent COVID-19.

CDR3 amino acids: CSVEDRGTFNEQFF. DNA for the CDR3: TGCAGCGTTGAAGATCGGGGGACTTTCAATGAGCAGTTCTTC. This sequence joins TRBV29-1 and TRBJ2-1; the D gene is possibly TRBD2 (6 bases). The germline gives CDR1 SQVTM, CDR2 ANQGSEA. The CDR3 sequence is 14 residues long. V lost 0 bases and J 6 bases, leaving 12 bases between the germline ends.